This T cell receptor beta chain was recorded in a study of blood T cell repertoires in COVID-19. The length of the CDR3 is 15 residues. V shed 4 bases, J shed 8 bases, and the junction held 10 bases outside the gene matches. Per the germline V gene, CDR1 is SGHNT and CDR2 is YYREEE (reference sequence). Those who participated ranged in age from about 18 to 95 years and resided in approximately 23 US areas. All recovered Cohort 3 donors got two negative PCRs, got clearance, or saw symptom resolution. Some clones are missing from TCRdb's copy, which holds only in-frame ones; the method was immunoSEQ multiplex PCR. The data contain over 140,000 clones, 60% to 80% of them seen just once; the ten biggest clones take up around 3.2%.

Sequences were obtained from PBMCs or T cells enriched from blood (not recorded which). V usage is TRBV5-4 and J usage is TRBJ1-2, with 11 bases matching TRBD1. The TCR was taken from a woman in her forties or fifties who had recovered from COVID-19. CDR3 nucleotides: TGTGCCAGCAGCCATGGAGGACAGGGGGCCGGGGGCTACACCTTC. Residues: CASSHGGQGAGGYTF.